This TCR beta chain came from a study of cytotoxic CD8 clonotypes in ibrutinib-treated CLL. Across the whole study: Enrolment comprised around 11 relapsed/refractory and more than 14 treatment-naive patients; around 18 were IGHV unmutated. Response was recorded as partial in some 24 patients and complete in 2; at median roughly 70 months, roughly 15 remained remitted and about twelve had progressed. Study results and limitations: Clonality, elevated at ibrutinib response, dropped back toward baseline at progression.

Sequencing was performed with immunoSEQ multiplex PCR; in TCRdb, only in-frame clones are kept and a portion is missing. This repertoire shows around 160,000 clones, about four fifths found once; its top ten account for roughly 2%. V was clipped by 4 bases and J by 3 bases, with 16 bases between them. Germline loops: CDR1 SGHAT, CDR2 FQNNGV. The CDR3 spans 16 residues. Genomic DNA in a quantity of 2 to 2.5 micrograms was derived from cryopreserved PBMCs for TCR beta libraries. A word on this clone: Its antigen remains unknown.

This specimen consisted of PBMCs, obtained after 12 months of ibrutinib treatment. This chain connects TRBV11-2 to TRBJ1-3; TRBD1 is a possible D gene (6 bases). This receptor was identified in a human donor with chronic lymphocytic leukemia. CDR3 residues: CASSSGGPGDGNTIYF. For the CDR3, the DNA is TGTGCCAGCAGCTCCGGCGGGCCAGGGGATGGAAACACCATATATTTT. Full variable domain (outside the CDR3, taken from reference TRBV11-2 and TRBJ1-3): EAGVAQSPRYKIIEKRQSVAFWCNPISGHATLYWYQQILGQGPKLLIQFQNNGVVDDSQLPKDRFSAERLKGVDSTLKIQPAKLEDSAVYLCASSSGGPGDGNTIYFGEGSWLTVV.